The 18 T cell receptor beta chains below were found in one sample sequenced in a study of CD8+ T cells in alopecia areata. RNA extraction and reverse transcription yielded cDNA as sequencing template. Method: immunoSEQ multiplex PCR; TCRdb's copy keeps in-frame clones and lacks some. The table lists about 97,000 clones, roughly two fifths of them singletons. The specimen sequenced was CD4+ T cells sorted from blood. These TCRs come from a human donor with alopecia areata.

The DNA for the CDR3 is TGTGCCAGCAGCAAAACATGGCTACGCACTGAAGCTTTCTTT. It codes for CASSKTWLRTEAFF. The chain couples TRBV7-2 to TRBJ1-1, with no clear D. This CDR3 has 14 amino acids. The V gene's germline CDR1 is SGHTA and CDR2 FQGNSA. Between the trimmed V and J ends, which lost 5 bases and 4 bases, there was a span of 14 bases.

This clone showed up just a few times. V and J are TRBV29-1 and TRBJ2-7; no clear D gene. The CDR3 loop spans 11 amino acids. The germline gives CDR1 SQVTM, CDR2 ANQGSEA. Trimming shortened V by 7 bases and J by 1 base, and 8 bases separated the two germline ends. The CDR3 DNA follows: TGCAGCGGACTCTGGTCCTACGAGCAGTACTTC. Translated: CSGLWSYEQYF.

V is TRBV28 and J is TRBJ1-1; D is unresolved. Per the germline V gene, CDR1 is MDHEN and CDR2 is SYDVKM. Trimming pared 3 bases from V and 10 bases from J, leaving 15 bases between. This CDR3 has 13 amino acids. In DNA form, the CDR3 reads TGTGCCAGCAGTTTTACATCTGGGAGGGTAGCTTTCTTT. Protein: CASSFTSGRVAFF.

Points on this clone: Here the CDR3 omits its conserved ending phenylalanine or tryptophan, so a read error is the likely source. No DNA is shown, since the ends of the CDR3 on it are uncertain; the CDR3 is the one TCRdb lists. This chain uses TRBV19 with TRBJ2-3; no DNA check was done on the table's D call, TRBD2. The CDR3 sequence runs 12 residues, both termini included. Germline V gene sequence: CDR1 LNHDA, CDR2 SQIVND (reference sequence). This CDR3 is CASSAGTSELTI.

Remarks on this clone: Other DNA sequences in this specimen translate into the identical CDR3. This chain connects TRBV5-1 to TRBJ1-1; a possible D gene is TRBD1 (5 bases). This CDR3 contains 15 residues. Trimming removed 0 bases from V and 1 base from J, with 10 bases in between. Germline CDR1 is SGHRS and CDR2 is YFSETQ. The CDR3: CASSLAGRSNTEAFF. In DNA form, the CDR3 reads TGCGCCAGCAGCTTGGCAGGGAGGTCGAACACTGAAGCTTTCTTT.

This chain connects TRBV4-1 to TRBJ2-6, with 12 bases matching TRBD1. Germline trimming cut 4 bases from V and 2 bases from J; bases unmatched to any gene: 6. The CDR3 runs 18 residues. Germline loops: CDR1 MGHRA, CDR2 YSYEKL. The CDR3 protein is CASSLLGQGATGANVLTF. For the CDR3, the DNA is TGCGCCAGCAGCCTTCTGGGACAGGGGGCAACTGGGGCCAACGTCCTGACTTTC.

The chain has TRBV5-1 and TRBJ2-5; D may be TRBD1 or TRBD2 (6 bases each). The V gene lost 4 bases and the J gene lost 5 bases, with 15 bases spanning the gap. CDR1 and CDR2 from the germline V gene are SGHRS and YFSETQ. The CDR3 is 14 amino acids. The CDR3 DNA reads as TGCGCCAGCAGCCTCCGGGGGCAGGGGGAGACCCAGTACTTC. It specifies CASSLRGQGETQYF.

This clone was counted a few times. The chain recombines TRBV18 with TRBJ2-7; 9 bases fit TRBD2. Germline values: CDR1 KGHSH, CDR2 LQKENI. V lost 1 base, J lost 6 bases, and 10 bases stayed unmatched. The CDR3 spans 16 residues. The CDR3 bases are TGTGCCAGCTCACCACTGCGAGGGACTAGCCCAATCGAGCAGTACTTC. This gives the protein CASSPLRGTSPIEQYF. Combining the CDR3 with reference TRBV18 and TRBJ2-7 gives the whole variable domain NAGVMQNPRHLVRRRGQEARLRCSPMKGHSHVYWYRQLPEEGLKFMVYLQKENIIDESGMPKERFSAEFPKEGPSILRIQQVVRGDSAAYFCASSPLRGTSPIEQYFGPGTRLTVT.

The chain is built from TRBV5-1 and TRBJ2-7; weak D call: TRBD1 (6 bases). The ends were cut back, 6 bases at V and 2 bases at J, with 15 bases in the middle. The germline V gene encodes CDR1 SGHRS and CDR2 YFSETQ. The CDR3 has 14 residues. CDR3 region: CASNHRDITYEQYF. The CDR3 DNA reads as TGCGCCAGCAACCACCGGGACATTACCTACGAGCAGTACTTC.

The V call is TRBV7-2, the J call TRBJ2-7; 8 bases align to TRBD2. Germline loops: CDR1 SGHTA, CDR2 FQGNSA. V lost 5 bases to trimming and J lost 3 bases; unmatched junction nucleotides: 6. This CDR3 has 14 residues. CDR3 loop: CASSVGLDVYEQYF. The CDR3 bases are TGTGCCAGCAGCGTGGGACTAGACGTCTACGAGCAGTACTTC.

The chain uses TRBV5-6 and TRBJ1-5; the D gene is possibly TRBD1 (6 bases). The germline gives CDR1 SGHDT, CDR2 YYEEEE. Trimming removed 4 bases at V and 5 bases at J, with 19 bases between. CDR3 length equals 16 residues. The CDR3 loop is CASSRYRGAGYQPQHF. CDR3 nucleotides: TGTGCCAGCAGCCGTTATCGGGGGGCAGGGTATCAGCCCCAGCATTTT.

The sample holds a few counts of this clone. The rearrangement links TRBV4-3 to TRBJ2-7; 10 bases match TRBD1. V lost 4 bases and J lost 5; bases outside the gene matches: 5. This CDR3 is 14 amino acids long. Looked up from germline, CDR1 is LGHNA and CDR2 is YSLEER. The CDR3 protein is CASSRDRGFDEQYF. The CDR3 DNA follows: TGCGCCAGCAGCCGGGACAGGGGATTCGACGAGCAGTACTTC.

This clone was recorded only once. The J gene is TRBJ1-1, the V gene TRBV7-3, with D possibly TRBD1 on 5 matching bases. The CDR3 sequence is 14 residues long. V was trimmed by 5 bases and J by 9 bases, leaving 19 bases between them. Germline CDR1 and CDR2: SGHTA and FQGTGA. Written as DNA, the CDR3 is TGTGCCAGCAGCCCCGGGCAGGGTGAAACTAAAGCTTTCTTT. Translation gives CASSPGQGETKAFF.

A few counts support this clone. The chain joins TRBV28 to TRBJ1-2; D not resolved. The CDR3 loop spans 12 amino acids. The germline V gene has CDR1 MDHEN and CDR2 SYDVKM. V was pared by 3 bases and J by 3 bases, with 5 bases between. The CDR3 sequence is CASSLEYYGYTF. The CDR3 DNA sequence: TGTGCCAGCAGTTTGGAGTACTATGGCTACACCTTC.

This chain uses TRBV5-1 with TRBJ2-5; perhaps TRBD2 as D (5 bases). There are 10 residues in the CDR3. Trimming removed 8 bases at V and 5 bases at J, with 7 bases between. Germline V gene data show CDR1 as SGHRS and CDR2 as YFSETQ. Here the CDR3 DNA reads TGCGCCAGGGACTTGGAGACCCAGTACTTC. Amino acid sequence: CARDLETQYF.

This chain uses TRBV5-1 with TRBJ2-7, with 7 bases aligning to TRBD1. J gave up 0 bases and V 3 bases, and 6 bases lay outside the gene matches. This CDR3 spans 15 amino acids. Germline V gene data show CDR1 as SGHRS and CDR2 as YFSETQ. CDR3 loop: CASSWGTESSYEQYF. The CDR3 DNA reads TGCGCCAGCAGCTGGGGGACAGAATCCTCCTACGAGCAGTACTTC.

This clone was observed a few times. Other DNA sequences in the sample encode the same CDR3. This chain links TRBV6-6 with TRBJ2-3, with no clear D. This CDR3 is 11 amino acids long. Trimming removed 6 bases at V and 2 bases at J, with 3 bases between. The germline V gene has CDR1 MNHNY and CDR2 SVGAGI (reference sequence). CDR3 bases: TGTGCCAGCAGGAACACAGATACGCAGTATTTT. Translating gives CASRNTDTQYF.

The chain uses TRBV18 and TRBJ1-2; 8 bases are a match to TRBD1. This CDR3 comprises 14 residues. Per the germline V gene, CDR1 is KGHSH and CDR2 is LQKENI. The junction had 1 base not matched to a gene; V was cut back by 3 bases and J by 1 base. CDR3 sequence reads: CASSPTGGNYGYTF. The CDR3 DNA follows: TGTGCCAGCTCACCCACAGGGGGTAACTATGGCTACACCTTC. Filled out from reference TRBV18 and TRBJ1-2, the complete variable domain reads NAGVMQNPRHLVRRRGQEARLRCSPMKGHSHVYWYRQLPEEGLKFMVYLQKENIIDESGMPKERFSAEFPKEGPSILRIQQVVRGDSAAYFCASSPTGGNYGYTFGSGTRLTVV.